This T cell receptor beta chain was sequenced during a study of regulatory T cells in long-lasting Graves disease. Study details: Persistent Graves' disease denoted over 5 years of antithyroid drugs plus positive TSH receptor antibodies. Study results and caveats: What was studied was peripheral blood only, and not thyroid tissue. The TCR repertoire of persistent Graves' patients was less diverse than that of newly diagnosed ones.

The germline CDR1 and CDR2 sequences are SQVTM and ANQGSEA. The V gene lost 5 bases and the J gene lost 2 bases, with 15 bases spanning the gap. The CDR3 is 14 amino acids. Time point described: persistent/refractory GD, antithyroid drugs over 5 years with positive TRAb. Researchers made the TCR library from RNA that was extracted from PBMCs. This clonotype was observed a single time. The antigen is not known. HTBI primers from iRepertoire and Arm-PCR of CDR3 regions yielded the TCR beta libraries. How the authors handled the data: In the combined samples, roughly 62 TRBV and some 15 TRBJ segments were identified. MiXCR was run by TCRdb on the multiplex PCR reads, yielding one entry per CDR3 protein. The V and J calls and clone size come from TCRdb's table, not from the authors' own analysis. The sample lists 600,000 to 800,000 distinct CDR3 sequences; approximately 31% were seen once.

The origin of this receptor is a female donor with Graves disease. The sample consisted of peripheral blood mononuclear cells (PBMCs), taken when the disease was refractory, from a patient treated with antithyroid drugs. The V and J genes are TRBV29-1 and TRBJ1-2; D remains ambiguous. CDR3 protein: CSVSVPTENYGYTF. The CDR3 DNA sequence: TGCAGCGTTAGTGTCCCTACAGAAAACTATGGCTACACCTTC.